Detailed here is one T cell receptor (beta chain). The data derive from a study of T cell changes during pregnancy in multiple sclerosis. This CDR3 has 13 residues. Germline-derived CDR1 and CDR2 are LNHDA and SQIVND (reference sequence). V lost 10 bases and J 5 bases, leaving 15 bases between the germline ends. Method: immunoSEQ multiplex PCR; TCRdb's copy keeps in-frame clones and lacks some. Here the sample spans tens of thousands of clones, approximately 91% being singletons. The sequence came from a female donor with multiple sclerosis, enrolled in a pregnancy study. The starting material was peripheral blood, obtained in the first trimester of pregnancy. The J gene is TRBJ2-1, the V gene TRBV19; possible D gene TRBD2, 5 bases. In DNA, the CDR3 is TGTGCCACTATGATCGGGGTAAACAATGAGCAGTTCTTC. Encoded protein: CATMIGVNNEQFF.